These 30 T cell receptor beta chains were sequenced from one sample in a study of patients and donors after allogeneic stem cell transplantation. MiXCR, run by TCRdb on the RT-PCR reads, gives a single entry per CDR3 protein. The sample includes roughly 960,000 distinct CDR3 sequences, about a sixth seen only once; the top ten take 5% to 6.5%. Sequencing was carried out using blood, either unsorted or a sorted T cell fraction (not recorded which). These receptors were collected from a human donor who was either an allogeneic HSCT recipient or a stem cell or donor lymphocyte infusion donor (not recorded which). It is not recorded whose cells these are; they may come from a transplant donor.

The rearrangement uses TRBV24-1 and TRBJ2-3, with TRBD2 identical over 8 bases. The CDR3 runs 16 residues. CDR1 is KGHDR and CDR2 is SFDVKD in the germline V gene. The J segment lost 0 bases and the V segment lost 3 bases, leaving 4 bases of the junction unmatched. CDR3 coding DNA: TGTGCCACCAGTGATCCGGGGGGGCAGAGCACAGATACGCAGTATTTT. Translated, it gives CATSDPGGQSTDTQYF.

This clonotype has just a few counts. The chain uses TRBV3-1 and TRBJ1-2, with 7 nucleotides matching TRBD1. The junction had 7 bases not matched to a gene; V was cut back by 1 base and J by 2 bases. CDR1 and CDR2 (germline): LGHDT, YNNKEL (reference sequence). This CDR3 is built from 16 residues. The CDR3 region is CASSQGARGQNYGYTF. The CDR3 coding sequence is TGTGCCAGCAGCCAAGGGGCCAGGGGACAGAACTATGGCTACACCTTC.

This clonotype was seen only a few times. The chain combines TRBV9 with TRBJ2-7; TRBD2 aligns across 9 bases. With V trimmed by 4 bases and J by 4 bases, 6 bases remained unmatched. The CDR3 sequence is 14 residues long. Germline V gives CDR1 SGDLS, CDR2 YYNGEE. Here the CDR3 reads CASSLSGRSYEQYF. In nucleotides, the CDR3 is TGTGCCAGCAGCCTGAGCGGGAGGTCATACGAGCAGTACTTC.

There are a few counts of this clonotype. CDR3 bases: TGTGCCACCAGCACGGGACAGGGGGCATACACCGGGGAGCTGTTTTTT. It yields the protein CATSTGQGAYTGELFF. The V and J genes are TRBV15 and TRBJ2-2; 12 bases are shared with TRBD1. V lost 4 bases and J lost 3; bases outside the gene matches: 3. Per germline, CDR1 LNHNV and CDR2 YYDKDF (reference sequence). The length of the CDR3 is 16 residues. The whole variable domain, filled in from reference TRBV15 and TRBJ2-2, reads DAMVIQNPRYQVTQFGKPVTLSCSQTLNHNVMYWYQQKSSQAPKLLFHYYDKDFNNEADTPDNFQSRRPNTSFCFLDIRSPGLGDTAMYLCATSTGQGAYTGELFFGEGSRLTVL.

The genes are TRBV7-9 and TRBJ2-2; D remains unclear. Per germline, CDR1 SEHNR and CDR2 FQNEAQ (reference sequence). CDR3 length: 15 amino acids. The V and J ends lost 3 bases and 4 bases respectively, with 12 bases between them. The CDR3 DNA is TGTGCCAGCAGCTTGAGTCCGCAACCCACCGGGGAGCTGTTTTTT. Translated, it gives CASSLSPQPTGELFF.

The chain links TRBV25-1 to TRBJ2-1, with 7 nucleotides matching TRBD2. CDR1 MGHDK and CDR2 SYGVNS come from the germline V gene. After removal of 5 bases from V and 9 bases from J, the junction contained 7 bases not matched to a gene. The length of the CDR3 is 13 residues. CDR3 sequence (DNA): TGTGCCAGCAGTTCCCTGGGGGGGAGTGAGCAGTTCTTC. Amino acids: CASSSLGGSEQFF.

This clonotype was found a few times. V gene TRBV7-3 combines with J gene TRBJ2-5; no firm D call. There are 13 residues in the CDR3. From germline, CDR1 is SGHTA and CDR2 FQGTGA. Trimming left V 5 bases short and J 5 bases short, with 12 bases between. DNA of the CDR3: TGTGCCAGCAGCCCCACGAGCAAGGAGACCCAGTACTTC. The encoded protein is CASSPTSKETQYF.

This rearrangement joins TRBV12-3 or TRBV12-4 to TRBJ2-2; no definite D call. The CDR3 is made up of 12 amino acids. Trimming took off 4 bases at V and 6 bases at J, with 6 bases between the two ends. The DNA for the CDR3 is TGTGCCAGCAGTTGGTCCCCCGGGGAGCTGTTTTTT. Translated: CASSWSPGELFF.

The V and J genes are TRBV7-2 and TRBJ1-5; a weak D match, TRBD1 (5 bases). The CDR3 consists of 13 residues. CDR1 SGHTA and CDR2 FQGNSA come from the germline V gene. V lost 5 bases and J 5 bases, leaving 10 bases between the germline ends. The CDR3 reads CASSLGTHQPQHF. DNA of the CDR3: TGTGCCAGCAGCCTGGGGACTCATCAGCCCCAGCATTTT.

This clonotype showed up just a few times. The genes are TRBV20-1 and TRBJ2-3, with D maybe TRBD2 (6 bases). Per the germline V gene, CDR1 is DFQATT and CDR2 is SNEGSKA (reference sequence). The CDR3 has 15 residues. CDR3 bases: TGCAGGGCCGGAGGGAGATTTGGCCTCACAGATACGCAGTATTTT. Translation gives CRAGGRFGLTDTQYF.

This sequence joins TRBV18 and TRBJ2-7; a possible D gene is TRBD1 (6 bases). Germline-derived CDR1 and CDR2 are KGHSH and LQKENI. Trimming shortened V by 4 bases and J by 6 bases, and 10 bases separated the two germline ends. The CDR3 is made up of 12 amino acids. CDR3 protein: CASSQQGSEQYF. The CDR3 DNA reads TGTGCCAGCTCACAACAGGGTAGCGAGCAGTACTTC.

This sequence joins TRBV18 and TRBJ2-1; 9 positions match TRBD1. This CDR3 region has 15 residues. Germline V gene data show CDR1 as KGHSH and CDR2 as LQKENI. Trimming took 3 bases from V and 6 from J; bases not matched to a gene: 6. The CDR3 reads CASSPYRGRSNEQFF. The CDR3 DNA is TGTGCCAGCTCACCTTACAGGGGGCGATCCAATGAGCAGTTCTTC.

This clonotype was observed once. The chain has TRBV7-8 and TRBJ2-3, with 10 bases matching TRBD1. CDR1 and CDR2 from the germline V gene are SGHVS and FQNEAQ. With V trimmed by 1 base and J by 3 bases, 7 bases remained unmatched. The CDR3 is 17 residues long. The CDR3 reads CASSLDQTGGRTDTQYF. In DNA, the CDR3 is TGTGCCAGCAGCTTAGACCAGACAGGGGGCCGAACAGATACGCAGTATTTT.

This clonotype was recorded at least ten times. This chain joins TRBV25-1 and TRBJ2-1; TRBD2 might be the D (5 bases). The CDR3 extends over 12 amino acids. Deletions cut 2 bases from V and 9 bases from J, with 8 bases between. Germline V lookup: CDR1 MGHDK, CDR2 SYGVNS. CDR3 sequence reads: CASSEGGGEQFF. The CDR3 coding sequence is TGTGCCAGCAGTGAAGGAGGAGGTGAGCAGTTCTTC.

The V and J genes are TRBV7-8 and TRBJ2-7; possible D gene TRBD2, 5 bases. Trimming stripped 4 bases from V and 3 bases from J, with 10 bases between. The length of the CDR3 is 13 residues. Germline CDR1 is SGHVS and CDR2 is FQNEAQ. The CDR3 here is CASSSDAGYEQYF. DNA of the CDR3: TGTGCCAGCAGCTCCGACGCGGGCTACGAGCAGTACTTC.

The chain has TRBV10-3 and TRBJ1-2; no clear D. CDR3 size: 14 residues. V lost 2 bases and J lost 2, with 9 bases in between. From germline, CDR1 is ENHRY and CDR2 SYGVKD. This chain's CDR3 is CAISEGLTNYGYTF. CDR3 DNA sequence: TGTGCCATCAGTGAGGGGTTAACGAACTATGGCTACACCTTC.

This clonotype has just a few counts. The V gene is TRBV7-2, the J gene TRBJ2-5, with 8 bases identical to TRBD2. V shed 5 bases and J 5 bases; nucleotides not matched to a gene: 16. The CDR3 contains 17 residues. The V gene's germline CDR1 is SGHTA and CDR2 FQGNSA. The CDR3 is CASSQGLAAPKGETQYF. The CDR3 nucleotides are TGTGCCAGCAGCCAAGGACTAGCAGCGCCGAAGGGGGAGACCCAGTACTTC. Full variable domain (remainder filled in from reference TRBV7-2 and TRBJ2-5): GAGVSQSPSNKVTEKGKDVELRCDPISGHTALYWYRQSLGQGLEFLIYFQGNSAPDKSGLPSDRFSAERTGGSVSTLTIQRTQQEDSAVYLCASSQGLAAPKGETQYFGPGTRLLVL.

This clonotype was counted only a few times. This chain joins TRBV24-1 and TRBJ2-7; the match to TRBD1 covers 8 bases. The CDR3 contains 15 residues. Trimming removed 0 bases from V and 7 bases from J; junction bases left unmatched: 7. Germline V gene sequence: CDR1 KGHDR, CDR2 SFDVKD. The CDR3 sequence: CATSDLQTGAWEQYF. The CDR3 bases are TGTGCCACCAGTGATTTGCAGACAGGGGCATGGGAGCAGTACTTC.

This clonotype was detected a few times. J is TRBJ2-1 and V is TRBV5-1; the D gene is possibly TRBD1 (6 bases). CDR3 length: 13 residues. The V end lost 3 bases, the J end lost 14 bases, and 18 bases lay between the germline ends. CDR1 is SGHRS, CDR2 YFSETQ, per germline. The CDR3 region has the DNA TGCGCCAGCAGCTCCAGGGGCATGATCCCGGAGTTCTTC. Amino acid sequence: CASSSRGMIPEFF.

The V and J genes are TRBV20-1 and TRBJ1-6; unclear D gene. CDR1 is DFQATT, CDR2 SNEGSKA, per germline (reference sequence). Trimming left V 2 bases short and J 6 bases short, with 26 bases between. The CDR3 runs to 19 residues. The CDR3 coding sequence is TGCAGTGCTAGATCGATAAGGGTAGTCAGTACCCCCCTTAATTCACCCCTCCACTTT. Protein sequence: CSARSIRVVSTPLNSPLHF.

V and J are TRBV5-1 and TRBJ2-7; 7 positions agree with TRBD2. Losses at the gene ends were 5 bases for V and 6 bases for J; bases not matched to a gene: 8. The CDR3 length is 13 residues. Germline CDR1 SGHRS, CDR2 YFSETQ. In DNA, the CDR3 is TGCGCCAGCAGGCGGGAGACCCGGGTCGAGCAGTACTTC. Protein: CASRRETRVEQYF.

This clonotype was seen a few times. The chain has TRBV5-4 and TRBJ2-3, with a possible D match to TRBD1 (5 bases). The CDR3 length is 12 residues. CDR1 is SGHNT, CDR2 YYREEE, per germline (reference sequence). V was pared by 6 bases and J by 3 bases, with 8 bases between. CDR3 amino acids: CASTPGTDTQYF. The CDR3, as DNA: TGTGCCAGCACCCCAGGGACAGATACGCAGTATTTT.

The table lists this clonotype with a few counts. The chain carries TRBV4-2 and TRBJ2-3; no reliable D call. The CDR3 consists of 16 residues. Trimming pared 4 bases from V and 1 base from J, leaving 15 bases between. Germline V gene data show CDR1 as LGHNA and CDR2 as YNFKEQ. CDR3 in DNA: TGTGCCAGCAGCCCCTACCCTAAGGGCGGCACAGATACGCAGTATTTT. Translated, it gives CASSPYPKGGTDTQYF.

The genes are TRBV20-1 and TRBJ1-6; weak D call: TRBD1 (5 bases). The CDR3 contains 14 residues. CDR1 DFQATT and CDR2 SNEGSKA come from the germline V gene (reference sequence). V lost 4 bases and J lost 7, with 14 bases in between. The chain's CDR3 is CSANDRGRNSPLHF. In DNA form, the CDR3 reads TGCAGTGCTAACGACCGGGGACGGAATTCACCCCTCCACTTT.

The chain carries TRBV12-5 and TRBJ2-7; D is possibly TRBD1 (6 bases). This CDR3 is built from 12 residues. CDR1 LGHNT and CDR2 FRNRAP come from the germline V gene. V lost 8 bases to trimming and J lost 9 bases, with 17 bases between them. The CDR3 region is CASQIQGGVQYF. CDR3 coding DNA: TGTGCTAGTCAAATACAAGGGGGAGTGCAGTACTTC.

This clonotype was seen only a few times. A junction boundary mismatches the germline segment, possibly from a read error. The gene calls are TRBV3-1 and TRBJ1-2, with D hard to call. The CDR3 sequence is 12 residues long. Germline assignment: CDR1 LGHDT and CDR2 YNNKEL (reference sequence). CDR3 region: CASSQDVAQAHF. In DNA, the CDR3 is TGTGCCAGCAGCCAAGATGTGGCCCAGGCGCACTTC.

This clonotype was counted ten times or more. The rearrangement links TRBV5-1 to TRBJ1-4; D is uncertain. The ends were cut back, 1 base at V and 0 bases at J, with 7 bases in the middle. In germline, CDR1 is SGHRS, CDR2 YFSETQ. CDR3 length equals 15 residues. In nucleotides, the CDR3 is TGCGCCAGCAGCTTGATTCCAGCAACTAATGAAAAACTGTTTTTT. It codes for CASSLIPATNEKLFF.

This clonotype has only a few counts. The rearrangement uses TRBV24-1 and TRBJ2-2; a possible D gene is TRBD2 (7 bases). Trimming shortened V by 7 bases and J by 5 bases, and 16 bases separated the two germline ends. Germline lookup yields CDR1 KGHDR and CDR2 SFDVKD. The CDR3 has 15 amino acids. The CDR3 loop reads CATSAAGAGTGELFF. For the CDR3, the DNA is TGTGCCACCAGCGCCGCGGGGGCAGGGACCGGGGAGCTGTTTTTT.

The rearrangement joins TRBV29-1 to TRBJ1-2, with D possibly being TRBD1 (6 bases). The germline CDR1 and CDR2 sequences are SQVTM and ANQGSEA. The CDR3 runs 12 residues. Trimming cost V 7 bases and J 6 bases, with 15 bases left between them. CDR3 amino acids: CSGGRGRDGYTF. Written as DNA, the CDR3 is TGCAGCGGGGGACGGGGGCGCGATGGCTACACCTTC.

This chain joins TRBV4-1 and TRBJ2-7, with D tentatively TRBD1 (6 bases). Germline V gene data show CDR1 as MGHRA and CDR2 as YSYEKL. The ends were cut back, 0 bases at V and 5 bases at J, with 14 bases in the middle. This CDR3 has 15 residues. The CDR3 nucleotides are TGCGCCAGCAGCCAAGACGGCTCAGGGGCGGACGAGCAGTACTTC. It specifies CASSQDGSGADEQYF.